These 18 T cell receptor beta chains originate from one sample sequenced in a study of T cells after yellow fever vaccination (dated by TCRdb to about 2019). The receptor library was made with 5' RACE. This sample was sequenced with an Illumina HiSeq 2500. TCRdb reworked the public reads: Q25 trimming with fastp, MiXCR clone assembly, productive beta chains retained. Rows are unified per CDR3 protein, each entry keeping the most common DNA and genes. This sample has more than 350,000 distinct CDR3 sequences in its table, and around 10% of those were observed once. The ten top clones hold roughly a sixth of the sample. The treatment or condition label for this specimen denotes: live attenuated yellow fever vaccine strain. The material sequenced was PBMCs, taken on the day of the first yellow fever vaccination. These receptors were collected from a man aged 18 to 29 who received the YFV17D yellow fever vaccine.

This clonotype has only a few counts. This CDR3 reads CASSKTRHLSSGANVLTF. The CDR3 DNA follows: TGTGCCAGCAGCAAGACACGACACCTTAGCTCTGGGGCCAACGTCCTGACTTTC. The chain is built from TRBV6-1 and TRBJ2-6; D not certain. Germline CDR1 and CDR2: MNHNS and SASEGT. The V gene lost 6 bases and the J gene lost 0 bases, with 18 bases spanning the gap. There are 18 residues in the CDR3.

At least ten counts were recorded for this clonotype. The chain joins TRBV7-2 to TRBJ1-2; D possibly corresponds to TRBD1 (5 bases). The CDR3 covers 14 residues. Germline V lookup: CDR1 SGHTA, CDR2 FQGNSA. Trimming took 3 bases from V and 2 from J, leaving 10 bases between them. CDR3 in amino acids: CASSFDRGNYGYTF. The CDR3 region has the DNA TGTGCCAGCAGCTTTGACAGAGGAAACTATGGCTACACCTTC.

This clonotype occurred a few times. This chain uses TRBV29-1 with TRBJ2-7, with D tentatively TRBD2 (6 bases). V was cut by 4 bases and J by 3 bases, with 16 bases left in between. The CDR3 extends over 14 amino acids. Germline loops: CDR1 SQVTM, CDR2 ANQGSEA. CDR3 DNA: TGCAGCGTTGCTAGAGACGGACTAAGCTACGAGCAGTACTTC. Translating it yields CSVARDGLSYEQYF.

V usage is TRBV12-3 or TRBV12-4 and J usage is TRBJ1-1, with TRBD1 as a possible D gene (6 bases). The CDR3 has 14 residues. V was shortened by 3 bases and J by 3 bases, with 11 bases between the two germline ends. CDR3 region: CASSLAGDYTEAFF. CDR3 sequence (DNA): TGTGCCAGCAGTTTGGCAGGGGATTACACTGAAGCTTTCTTT.

This clonotype was observed many times. The V call is TRBV20-1, the J call TRBJ1-6; a weak D match, TRBD1 (5 bases). The CDR3 spans 11 residues. Germline V gene sequence: CDR1 DFQATT, CDR2 SNEGSKA (reference sequence). The V and J ends lost 3 bases and 13 bases respectively, with 10 bases between them. The CDR3 DNA is TGCAGTGCTAGTTTAGGGGTTCCCCTCCACTTT. Its translation: CSASLGVPLHF.

This rearrangement joins TRBV6-1 to TRBJ2-3; TRBD1 might be the D (6 bases). Germline-derived CDR1 and CDR2 are MNHNS and SASEGT. Trimming left V 6 bases short and J 4 bases short, with 14 bases between. The CDR3 length is 14 residues. CDR3 loop: CASRKTGIPDTQYF. DNA for the CDR3: TGTGCCAGCAGAAAAACAGGGATCCCAGATACGCAGTATTTT.

The chain is built from TRBV4-1 and TRBJ2-3; D could derive from TRBD1 or TRBD2 (6 bases each). The CDR3 spans 18 residues. Deletions cut 2 bases from V and 0 bases from J, with 18 bases between. Germline assignment: CDR1 MGHRA and CDR2 YSYEKL. The chain's CDR3 is CASSQFVWGAESTDTQYF. In nucleotides, the CDR3 is TGCGCCAGCAGCCAATTCGTTTGGGGGGCAGAAAGCACAGATACGCAGTATTTT.

The chain joins TRBV18 to TRBJ2-3; 9 bases are shared with TRBD2. Germline V gives CDR1 KGHSH, CDR2 LQKENI. The ends lost 0 bases at V and 3 bases at J; junction bases unmatched: 4. The CDR3 loop spans 16 amino acids. The CDR3 here is CASSPPSGGPTDTQYF. As DNA, the CDR3 is TGTGCCAGCTCACCACCAAGCGGGGGGCCTACAGATACGCAGTATTTT.

This clonotype was counted between two and nine times. The genes are TRBV5-4 and TRBJ2-2, with TRBD1 identical over 9 bases. With 4 bases clipped from V and 1 base from J, the junction kept 8 bases outside the gene matches. The CDR3 consists of 17 residues. Germline lookup yields CDR1 SGHNT and CDR2 YYREEE (reference sequence). This chain's CDR3 is CASSIATGQGNTGELFF. The DNA for the CDR3 is TGTGCCAGCAGCATCGCAACGGGACAGGGGAACACCGGGGAGCTGTTTTTT.

This chain uses TRBV21-1 with TRBJ1-4. TRBV21-1 is termed a pseudogene. The CDR3 covers 15 residues. The DNA of the CDR3 is TGTGCCAGCAGCAAAGGAGCCGCAACTAATGAAAAACTGTTTTTT. Protein sequence: CASSKGAATNEKLFF.

This clonotype was counted ten times or more. This chain joins TRBV5-1 and TRBJ2-5; D is possibly TRBD1 or TRBD2 (5 bases each). CDR3 size: 15 residues. The V gene lost 2 bases and the J gene lost 3 bases, with 14 bases spanning the gap. The V gene's germline CDR1 is SGHRS and CDR2 YFSETQ. Here the CDR3 DNA reads TGCGCCAGCAGCTTCCGGGACCCGAAAGAAGAGACCCAGTACTTC. Translating it yields CASSFRDPKEETQYF. The entire variable domain, with the rest obtained from reference TRBV5-1 and TRBJ2-5, is as follows: KAGVTQTPRYLIKTRGQQVTLSCSPISGHRSVSWYQQTPGQGLQFLFEYFSETQRNKGNFPGRFSGRQFSNSRSEMNVSTLELGDSALYLCASSFRDPKEETQYFGPGTRLLVL.

CDR3 DNA: TGCGCCAGCAGCTTGAACCCGTACAGGGGGCGCTTCACTGAAGCTTTCTTT. Its protein is CASSLNPYRGRFTEAFF. This chain uses TRBV5-1 with TRBJ1-1, with 9 bases that match TRBD1. CDR1 is SGHRS and CDR2 is YFSETQ in the germline V gene. V lost 1 base to trimming and J lost 4 bases; unmatched junction nucleotides: 11. This CDR3 comprises 17 residues. The whole variable domain, filled in from reference TRBV5-1 and TRBJ1-1, reads KAGVTQTPRYLIKTRGQQVTLSCSPISGHRSVSWYQQTPGQGLQFLFEYFSETQRNKGNFPGRFSGRQFSNSRSEMNVSTLELGDSALYLCASSLNPYRGRFTEAFFGQGTRLTVV.

This clonotype appeared a few times. The rearrangement links TRBV4-1 to TRBJ2-1; D uncertain. V was cut by 6 bases and J by 6 bases, with 15 bases left in between. Germline V gene sequence: CDR1 MGHRA, CDR2 YSYEKL. There are 14 residues in the CDR3. The DNA for the CDR3 is TGCGCCAGCAGTGGGATAGCTGGAACCAATGAGCAGTTCTTC. It translates to CASSGIAGTNEQFF.

V is TRBV23-1 and J is TRBJ2-7; no firm D call. TRBV23-1 is an ORF, and what it does is uncertain. This CDR3 is 12 amino acids long. Trimming removed 11 bases at V and 4 bases at J, with 15 bases between. This CDR3 reads CALLGFSYEQYF. CDR3 DNA sequence: TGCGCCCTGCTGGGATTCTCTTACGAGCAGTACTTC.

The sample holds a few counts of this clonotype. This chain joins TRBV7-3 and TRBJ1-2; possible D gene TRBD1, 5 bases. The CDR3 extends over 15 amino acids. The V end lost 1 base, the J end lost 3 bases, and 12 bases lay between the germline ends. Germline assignment: CDR1 SGHTA and CDR2 FQGTGA. DNA for the CDR3: TGTGCCAGCAGCTTAATGGGGGGGGAGGACTATGGCTACACCTTC. This sequence encodes CASSLMGGEDYGYTF.

There are a few counts of this clonotype. This chain uses TRBV9 with TRBJ1-1; D remains unclear. Germline CDR1 and CDR2: SGDLS and YYNGEE. V lost 4 bases and J 8 bases, leaving 15 bases between the germline ends. This CDR3 is built from 13 residues. The DNA of the CDR3 is TGTGCCAGCAGCCCATTGCCTCTGGGAGAAGCTTTCTTT. This translates into CASSPLPLGEAFF. Looking up the rest from reference TRBV9 and TRBJ1-1 gives the full variable domain: DSGVTQTPKHLITATGQRVTLRCSPRSGDLSVYWYQQSLDQGLQFLIQYYNGEERAKGNILERFSAQQFPDLHSELNLSSLELGDSALYFCASSPLPLGEAFFGQGTRLTVV.

This clonotype was recorded at least ten times. The rearrangement joins TRBV6-2 or TRBV6-3 to TRBJ1-5; D unresolved. Trimming cost V 4 bases and J 3 bases, with 13 bases left between them. The CDR3 loop spans 15 amino acids. CDR1 and CDR2 from the germline V gene are MNHEY and SVGEGT. CDR3 coding DNA: TGTGCCAGCAGTTCGACCCGAATCCTCAATCAGCCCCAGCATTTT. Its protein product is CASSSTRILNQPQHF.

The CDR3 DNA sequence: TGTGCCAGCAGCTCCCCAGGGGCAACTAATGAAAAACTGTTTTTT. Encoded protein: CASSSPGATNEKLFF. V usage is TRBV7-9 and J usage is TRBJ1-4, with D possibly TRBD1 on 6 matching bases. The CDR3 has 15 amino acids. Germline assignment: CDR1 SEHNR and CDR2 FQNEAQ (reference sequence). The ends were cut back, 4 bases at V and 0 bases at J, with 9 bases in the middle.